These T cell receptor beta chains were read from a single sample in a study of T cells after posttransplantation cyclophosphamide. Repertoires were generated with immunoSEQ multiplex PCR, while TCRdb's copy carries only in-frame clones and drops some. The sample has 4,300 or so clones; about 82% are singletons. The specimen comprised PBMCs, sampled after allogeneic stem cell transplant with posttransplant cyclophosphamide. These receptors all stem from a male patient aged 40-50 years who received an allogeneic stem cell transplant from a related donor, was CMV-positive, and had acute and chronic GVHD. Part of the T cells may come from the graft donor. Each CDR3 is given with its conserved first and last residue. Fields, in order: clone size, V gene, CDR3 length, J gene, D gene, CDR3 protein. The D gene is left open where the match is weak. The size entry is marked missing in some rows and otherwise reads once, few, many or a size class.

>.|TRBV2|19|TRBJ1-5|.
CASSEARRASWGGNQPQHF
>.|TRBV11-3|16|TRBJ2-7|TRBD1
CASSPRTGPTSYEQYF
>.|TRBV4-2|15|TRBJ2-4|TRBD2
CASSLRLAGVHIQYF
>.|TRBV7-2|16|TRBJ2-5|.
CASSLAGRAGQETQYF
>.|TRBV7-3|11|TRBJ2-7|.
CATLRGYEQYF
>once|TRBV9|13|TRBJ1-2|.
CASSPGGRDGYTF
>.|TRBV30|13|TRBJ2-3|TRBD2
CAWSGGRTDTQYF
>.|TRBV5-4|13|TRBJ1-2|TRBD1
CASSQQGARGYTF
>once|TRBV7-2|11|TRBJ2-3|.
CASSSLDTQYF
>.|TRBV7-8|16|TRBJ2-1|TRBD2
CASSLTSGSRYNEQFF
>.|TRBV30|12|TRBJ2-1|.
CASHSNLLEQFF
>.|TRBV19|15|TRBJ2-1|.
CASSIDRRAHNEQFF
>.|TRBV7-8|15|TRBJ1-1|.
CASSTRARPRAEAFF
>.|TRBV5-1|14|TRBJ2-1|.
CASHLRVTDNEQFF
>.|TRBV4-3|15|TRBJ2-1|.
CASSQDSFNYNEQFF
>few|TRBV6-6|12|TRBJ2-7|TRBD2
CASNSGSNEQYF
>.|TRBV10-3|14|.|TRBD1
CAINRQGADAEQYF
>.|TRBV7-2|15|TRBJ1-1|TRBD1
CASTARDRGNTEAFF
>.|TRBV6-5|15|TRBJ1-2|TRBD1
CASSYLQGVLYGYTF
>.|TRBV13|14|TRBJ1-1|TRBD1
CASSLWGQGTEAFF
>large|TRBV4-3|14|TRBJ2-7|TRBD2
CASSQEGGSYEQYF
>.|TRBV7-7|15|TRBJ2-2|TRBD2
CASSPGLAGAGELFF
>.|TRBV5-1|15|TRBJ2-5|TRBD2
CASSSLAGDKETQYF
>.|TRBV6-5|13|.|.
CASSNQRVYEQYF
>.|TRBV10-3|14|TRBJ1-4|.
CAISSGAHNEKLFF
>few|TRBV5-6|13|TRBJ2-3|.
CASSPPSTDTQYF
>.|TRBV7-9|14|TRBJ2-4|TRBD1
CASSLETGGVIQYF
>.|TRBV25-1|14|TRBJ1-1|.
CASSDISGHTEAFF
>.|TRBV11-2|17|TRBJ2-3|TRBD2
CASSPDPTSGSLYTQYF
>.|TRBV4-2|16|TRBJ2-7|TRBD2
CASSQVLVSGGEEQYF
>few|TRBV11-2|13|TRBJ2-7|.
CASSLGLDYEQYF
>.|TRBV19|13|TRBJ2-3|TRBD1
CASSDRGGNTQYF
>once|TRBV28|14|TRBJ1-5|.
CASSYGWGNQPQHF
>.|TRBV7-9|13|TRBJ2-7|.
CASTGAGTGEQYF
>.|TRBV7-9|15|TRBJ1-2|.
CASSPPARLGYGYTF
>.|TRBV4-1|15|TRBJ1-2|.
CASSQDEQGMDGYTF
>.|TRBV5-1|15|TRBJ2-1|TRBD1
CASSFSGTGINEQFF
>.|TRBV25-1|16|TRBJ2-3|TRBD2
CASSATSGSSTDTQYF
>.|TRBV5-1|15|TRBJ2-3|TRBD2
CASSGTSGRRNTQYF
>.|TRBV4-2|16|TRBJ2-6|.
CASSQGGGSGANVLTF
>.|TRBV15|14|TRBJ2-3|.
CATSRAGSTDTQYF
>.|TRBV6-5|13|TRBJ2-5|TRBD1
CASSYRGLETQYF
>.|TRBV6-5|14|TRBJ2-1|TRBD1
CASRPTGSFNEQFF
>.|TRBV7-9|12|TRBJ2-5|TRBD2
CASSPSGETQYF
>.|TRBV7-9|13|TRBJ2-7|TRBD1
CASSLTGEYEQYF
>.|TRBV28|12|TRBJ1-2|.
CASPGGWSGYTF
>once|TRBV19|15|TRBJ1-5|.
CASSSRGNNKQPQHF
>.|TRBV7-8|15|TRBJ2-3|.
CASSLVGLAPDTQYF
>.|TRBV11-1|14|TRBJ2-1|.
CASSLNGNYNEQFF
>few|TRBV13|17|TRBJ2-3|TRBD2
CASSRMSAGGGTDTQYF
>few|TRBV27|13|TRBJ1-1|.
CASSFGSSAEAFF
>once|TRBV7-2|15|TRBJ2-7|.
CASSLAGGGGYEQYF
>.|TRBV12-2|19|TRBJ2-5|.
CASPHPSTSGSRVQETQYF
>once|TRBV9|15|TRBJ2-7|TRBD1
CASSVLGTGVHEQYF
>.|TRBV30|15|TRBJ1-1|TRBD1
CAWSANRGLGTEAFF
>few|TRBV6-1|14|TRBJ1-3|.
CASSVTGDGNTIYF
>.|TRBV29-1|13|TRBJ2-3|.
CSVEAGPTDTQYF
>.|TRBV19|17|TRBJ2-4|TRBD1
CASSVQRGQGAKNIQYF
>.|TRBV9|11|TRBJ2-1|.
CASSASNEQFF
>.|TRBV21-1|16|TRBJ2-7|.
CASSTRRGYWSYEQYF